These 18 T cell receptor beta chains originate from one sample sequenced in a study of shared clonotypes between healthy human individuals. The naive CD8 fraction comprised CD45RO-negative cells positively selected for CCR7 and excluded terminally differentiated effector memory CD45RA+ cells. Clones were sequenced by immunoSEQ multiplex PCR, and TCRdb holds only the in-frame ones, with some missing. Of about 2.1 million clones listed, about 94% are singletons. The specimen was naive CD8+ T cells from PBMCs. All receptors come from a young man in good health. Some clones in this sample may be carry-over from other donors' samples.

This chain joins TRBV11-2 and TRBJ2-7, with D perhaps matching TRBD1 (6 bases). This CDR3 comprises 15 residues. The germline V gene encodes CDR1 SGHAT and CDR2 FQNNGV. With 1 base removed from V and 3 bases from J, the gap between germline ends came to 13 bases. The chain's CDR3 is CASSLGIEGGYEQYF. CDR3 sequence (DNA): TGTGCCAGCAGCTTAGGAATTGAAGGGGGCTACGAGCAGTACTTC. The whole variable domain, remainder taken from reference TRBV11-2 and TRBJ2-7, is EAGVAQSPRYKIIEKRQSVAFWCNPISGHATLYWYQQILGQGPKLLIQFQNNGVVDDSQLPKDRFSAERLKGVDSTLKIQPAKLEDSAVYLCASSLGIEGGYEQYFGPGTRLTVT.

The genes are TRBV28 and TRBJ1-2; 7 bases are a match to TRBD1. J was trimmed by 3 bases and V by 0 bases; bases with no gene match: 7. The CDR3 contains 16 residues. Germline V lookup: CDR1 MDHEN, CDR2 SYDVKM. The CDR3 is CASSLWTSRGDYGYTF. The CDR3, as DNA: TGTGCCAGCAGTTTATGGACTTCCAGGGGGGACTATGGCTACACCTTC.

This clone was seen a few times. The chain couples TRBV6-5 to TRBJ1-5; D is unclear. CDR3 length equals 13 residues. The germline V gene encodes CDR1 MNHEY and CDR2 SVGAGI. Trimming pared 0 bases from V and 7 bases from J, leaving 7 bases between. The CDR3 sequence: CASSYSFAQPQHF. The CDR3 coding sequence is TGTGCCAGCAGTTACTCGTTTGCCCAGCCCCAGCATTTT.

The gene calls are TRBV14 and TRBJ2-5; D ambiguous. Trimming took 4 bases from V and 5 from J, leaving 11 bases between them. Germline CDR1 SGHDN, CDR2 FVKESK. This CDR3 is 13 amino acids long. The CDR3 sequence: CASSLTRRETQYF. The CDR3 nucleotides read TGTGCCAGCAGCCTTACTCGAAGGGAGACCCAGTACTTC.

The J gene is TRBJ1-2, the V gene TRBV6-1, with unresolved D. V dropped 10 bases and J dropped 7 bases, with 7 bases sitting between them. The CDR3 extends over 9 amino acids. Germline V gene lookup returns CDR1 MNHNS and CDR2 SASEGT. CDR3 sequence reads: CATWGGYTF. CDR3 in DNA: TGTGCCACCTGGGGTGGCTACACCTTC.

V usage is TRBV7-9 and J usage is TRBJ2-4; weak D call: TRBD1 (6 bases). This CDR3 is 14 amino acids long. The germline gives CDR1 SEHNR, CDR2 FQNEAQ (reference sequence). The V gene lost 5 bases and the J gene lost 9 bases, with 17 bases spanning the gap. CDR3 residues: CASSVGTPRGIQYF. In DNA, the CDR3 is TGTGCCAGCAGCGTCGGGACACCCAGGGGCATTCAGTACTTC. The variable domain in full, with the rest retrieved from reference TRBV7-9 and TRBJ2-4, is DTGVSQNPRHKITKRGQNVTFRCDPISEHNRLYWYRQTLGQGPEFLTYFQNEAQLEKSRLLSDRFSAERPKGSFSTLEIQRTEQGDSAMYLCASSVGTPRGIQYFGAGTRLSVL.

The CDR3 nucleotides read TGTGCCAGCACCCCAGGGACTAGCGGGAGATCCCACGAGCAGTACTTC. It specifies CASTPGTSGRSHEQYF. V usage is TRBV28 and J usage is TRBJ2-7; 14 nucleotides agree with TRBD2. Unmatched junction bases numbered 10, after V lost 7 bases and J lost 5 bases. The CDR3 is 16 amino acids. The germline V gene has CDR1 MDHEN and CDR2 SYDVKM. Based on the CDR3 plus reference TRBV28 and TRBJ2-7, the full variable domain is DVKVTQSSRYLVKRTGEKVFLECVQDMDHENMFWYRQDPGLGLRLIYFSYDVKMKEKGDIPEGYSVSREKKERFSLILESASTNQTSMYLCASTPGTSGRSHEQYFGPGTRLTVT.

J is TRBJ1-1 and V is TRBV28; TRBD1 matches 10 bases. This CDR3 spans 17 amino acids. J gave up 7 bases and V 5 bases, and 16 bases lay outside the gene matches. In germline, CDR1 is MDHEN, CDR2 SYDVKM. CDR3 sequence (DNA): TGTGCCAGCAGTCTAGCGTGGGGACAGGGGTCGTTTGGTGAAGCTTTCTTT. Its translation is CASSLAWGQGSFGEAFF.

This rearrangement joins TRBV14 to TRBJ2-1; a weak D match, TRBD2 (7 bases). Germline CDR1 SGHDN, CDR2 FVKESK. The CDR3 has 17 amino acids. V was cut by 2 bases and J by 5 bases, with 19 bases left in between. The CDR3 protein is CASSQLTARGPNNEQFF. As DNA, the CDR3 is TGTGCCAGCAGCCAACTCACAGCGCGGGGGCCTAACAATGAGCAGTTCTTC.

This clone was seen only once. This chain uses TRBV5-4 with TRBJ2-1, with 8 bases aligning to TRBD2. The germline CDR1 and CDR2 sequences are SGHNT and YYREEE (reference sequence). Trimming cost V 3 bases and J 6 bases; bases outside gene matches: 8. The CDR3 is 15 residues long. The CDR3 reads CASSYKRERGNEQFF. CDR3 coding DNA: TGTGCCAGCAGCTACAAGCGGGAGAGGGGCAATGAGCAGTTCTTC. The complete variable domain, with remaining parts taken from reference TRBV5-4 and TRBJ2-1, reads ETGVTQSPTHLIKTRGQQVTLRCSSQSGHNTVSWYQQALGQGPQFIFQYYREEENGRGNFPPRFSGLQFPNYSSELNVNALELDDSALYLCASSYKRERGNEQFFGPGTRLTVL.

The chain recombines TRBV27 with TRBJ2-7; 7 nucleotides align to TRBD1. After removal of 0 bases from V and 3 bases from J, the junction contained 8 bases not matched to a gene. Germline V CDR1 and CDR2: MNHEY, SMNVEV (reference sequence). This CDR3 is built from 16 residues. The CDR3 DNA sequence: TGTGCCAGCAGTTTATCGAAGACAGGGCCTTTCTACGAGCAGTACTTC. It yields the protein CASSLSKTGPFYEQYF.

The chain uses TRBV6-6 and TRBJ2-5; 10 bases are shared with TRBD2. Germline V gene sequence: CDR1 MNHNY, CDR2 SVGAGI (reference sequence). The CDR3 has 15 amino acids. The ends lost 6 bases at V and 2 bases at J; junction bases unmatched: 6. DNA of the CDR3: TGTGCCAGCAGCGAACTAGCGGGAAGGCAAGAGACCCAGTACTTC. Amino acids: CASSELAGRQETQYF.

The gene calls are TRBV28 and TRBJ2-7, with D maybe TRBD1 (5 bases). The germline gives CDR1 MDHEN, CDR2 SYDVKM. The length of the CDR3 is 12 residues. Trimming shortened V by 7 bases and J by 3 bases, and 10 bases separated the two germline ends. DNA for the CDR3: TGTGCCAGCACCCCTGACAGCTACGAGCAGTACTTC. Translated, it gives CASTPDSYEQYF.

This CDR3 is CASSINRAGEQFF. The CDR3 region has the DNA TGTGCCAGCAGCATTAACAGGGCTGGCGAGCAGTTCTTC. V and J are TRBV11-3 and TRBJ2-1; D might be TRBD1 (6 bases). Germline lookup yields CDR1 SGHNT and CDR2 YENEEA. The germline V and J ends were trimmed by 5 bases and 10 bases, with 15 bases remaining between them. The CDR3 covers 13 residues.

The J gene is TRBJ2-7, the V gene TRBV11-2; the D gene could be TRBD1 or TRBD2 (5 bases each). CDR1 and CDR2 (germline): SGHAT, FQNNGV. The CDR3 is 14 amino acids. The V and J ends lost 7 bases and 2 bases respectively, with 15 bases between them. This CDR3 is CASTLEVGAYEQYF. The CDR3 DNA reads as TGTGCCAGCACCCTAGAGGTGGGGGCCTACGAGCAGTACTTC.

Details on this clone: This same CDR3 is encoded by further DNA sequences in the sample. This chain uses TRBV5-4 with TRBJ2-7, with 7 bases identical to TRBD1. The V gene end was trimmed by 2 bases and the J gene end by 2 bases; junction bases not matched to a gene: 1. Germline V gives CDR1 SGHNT, CDR2 YYREEE (reference sequence). The CDR3 length is 13 residues. The CDR3 protein is CASSFDRAYEQYF. DNA for the CDR3: TGTGCCAGCAGCTTCGACAGGGCCTACGAGCAGTACTTC.

The J gene is TRBJ2-1, the V gene TRBV4-1; D ambiguous. The ends were cut back, 6 bases at V and 1 base at J, with 7 bases in the middle. Germline V gene sequence: CDR1 MGHRA, CDR2 YSYEKL. The length of the CDR3 is 13 residues. This chain's CDR3 is CASRGRSYNEQFF. In nucleotides, the CDR3 is TGCGCCAGCAGAGGACGGTCCTACAATGAGCAGTTCTTC.

J is TRBJ1-1 and V is TRBV28; TRBD1 might be the D (5 bases). CDR3 length: 14 residues. The V end lost 1 base, the J end lost 5 bases, and 11 bases lay between the germline ends. Germline V gives CDR1 MDHEN, CDR2 SYDVKM. CDR3 residues: CASSLSRGYTEAFF. The CDR3 nucleotides read TGTGCCAGCAGTTTATCCCGGGGGTATACTGAAGCTTTCTTT.